The text below deals with one T cell receptor (beta chain). The trim removed 4 bases at V and 4 bases at J, leaving 6 bases unmatched. The CDR3 spans 14 residues. Germline V gene data show CDR1 as SQVTM and CDR2 as ANQGSEA. These data originate in a study of low-dose radiotherapy and immunotherapy resistance in tumors. Covering alpha and beta chains, TRAV- and TRBV-specific primers were used for the first-strand cDNA. Amplification of TCRs used a constant-region primer and V-primer adapter for about 19 PCR cycles. TCRdb called the reads again in MiXCR, with one record for every CDR3 protein. The repertoire has 7,000 to 9,000 distinct CDR3 sequences, more than 65% of them found once; the top ten carry about 6%.

V and J are TRBV29-1 and TRBJ1-3, with 8 bases matching TRBD1. The clonotype originates from a human donor with advanced metastatic prostate, ovarian, gallbladder or colorectal cancer (not recorded which). This table probably holds off-target reads from a library built for another chain. The CDR3 is CSVAWTGPGNTIYF. CDR3 nucleotides: TGCAGCGTTGCCTGGACAGGGCCAGGAAACACCATATATTTT. Filled out from reference TRBV29-1 and TRBJ1-3, the complete variable domain reads SAVISQKPSRDICQRGTSLTIQCQVDSQVTMMFWYRQQPGQSLTLIATANQGSEATYESGFVIDKFPISRPNLTFSTLTVSNMSPEDSSIYLCSVAWTGPGNTIYFGEGSWLTVV.